The 14 T cell receptor beta chains presented below share a single source sample, sequenced in a study of blood T cell repertoires in COVID-19. Repertoires were generated with immunoSEQ multiplex PCR, while TCRdb's copy carries only in-frame clones and drops some. The data show about 69,000 clones, 85% seen once. Sequencing was performed on peripheral blood. The receptor source for this set is an older man with acute or convalescent COVID-19.

The chain links TRBV6-1 to TRBJ2-1; unclear D gene. With 1 base removed from V and 3 bases from J, the gap between germline ends came to 10 bases. The CDR3 is 15 amino acids. Germline V gene data show CDR1 as MNHNS and CDR2 as SASEGT. CDR3 DNA: TGTGCCAGCAGTGAAGTTGAGACTCGCTACAATGAGCAGTTCTTC. It encodes CASSEVETRYNEQFF.

Of note for this clone: The sample has other DNA sequences that encode this CDR3 too. This sequence joins TRBV29-1 and TRBJ1-5; the D is unclear. The germline CDR1 and CDR2 sequences are SQVTM and ANQGSEA. Trimming left V 7 bases short and J 0 bases short, with 13 bases between. The CDR3 is 14 residues long. CDR3 sequence (DNA): TGCAGCGCCACCGCGGGGAATAGCAATCAGCCCCAGCATTTT. Protein sequence: CSATAGNSNQPQHF.

The chain employs TRBV6-1 and TRBJ1-2, with D tentatively TRBD1 (5 bases). There are 15 residues in the CDR3. Trimming pared 1 base from V and 4 bases from J, leaving 13 bases between. The germline gives CDR1 MNHNS, CDR2 SASEGT. CDR3 DNA: TGTGCCAGCAGTGAAGGGGGGGTACCCCGCTATGGCTACACCTTC. As protein: CASSEGGVPRYGYTF.

V is TRBV24-1 and J is TRBJ2-3; a weak D match, TRBD1 (6 bases). This CDR3 comprises 17 residues. The V end lost 3 bases, the J end lost 4 bases, and 19 bases lay between the germline ends. Germline lookup yields CDR1 KGHDR and CDR2 SFDVKD. The CDR3, as DNA: TGTGCCACCAGTGATCATCTCAGGGGAAACGAGGCAGATACGCAGTATTTT. This sequence encodes CATSDHLRGNEADTQYF.

The V call is TRBV6-1, the J call TRBJ2-4; 7 bases align to TRBD1. The V gene end was trimmed by 1 base and the J gene end by 2 bases; junction bases not matched to a gene: 14. The V gene's germline CDR1 is MNHNS and CDR2 SASEGT. The CDR3 is 19 amino acids. CDR3 sequence (DNA): TGTGCCAGCAGTGAAGAAGTGGGGGTGGCGACAGGGTCCAAAAACATTCAGTACTTC. It translates to CASSEEVGVATGSKNIQYF.

The V and J genes are TRBV7-9 and TRBJ2-1, with TRBD2 matching 12 bases. V shed 2 bases and J 9 bases; nucleotides not matched to a gene: 5. This CDR3 has 15 residues. The V gene's germline CDR1 is SEHNR and CDR2 FQNEAQ (reference sequence). The CDR3 spells CASSLLAGGPGEQFF. As DNA, the CDR3 is TGTGCCAGCAGCTTACTAGCGGGAGGGCCAGGTGAGCAGTTCTTC.

The chain is built from TRBV7-6 and TRBJ1-5; D might be TRBD1 (6 bases). CDR1 is SGHVS, CDR2 FNYEAQ, per germline. This CDR3 contains 13 residues. Trimming left V 3 bases short and J 7 bases short, with 10 bases between. In nucleotides, the CDR3 is TGTGCCAGCAGCTTGACAGGAGGACAGCCCCAGCATTTT. As protein: CASSLTGGQPQHF.

The rearrangement joins TRBV27 to TRBJ2-2, with 13 bases aligning to TRBD2. The V segment lost 2 bases and the J segment 6 bases; nucleotides outside the gene matches: 3. This CDR3 region has 16 residues. Germline CDR1 reads MNHEY; CDR2 reads SMNVEV (reference sequence). CDR3 coding DNA: TGTGCCAGCAGTTTAGAACTAGCGGGAGGGCCCGGGGAGCTGTTTTTT. The encoded protein is CASSLELAGGPGELFF.

This rearrangement joins TRBV12-3 or TRBV12-4 to TRBJ2-3; a weak D match, TRBD2 (5 bases). Trimming shortened V by 7 bases and J by 4 bases, and 6 bases separated the two germline ends. The CDR3 contains 11 residues. The DNA of the CDR3 is TGTGCCAGCAAGGGAGCAGATACGCAGTATTTT. Protein product: CASKGADTQYF.

This clone has just a few counts. The chain couples TRBV6-1 to TRBJ1-1, with 8 bases aligning to TRBD1. J was trimmed by 3 bases and V by 3 bases; bases with no gene match: 18. The length of the CDR3 is 19 residues. The V gene's germline CDR1 is MNHNS and CDR2 SASEGT. The CDR3 is CASSEMGPGGAPSDTEAFF. CDR3 DNA: TGTGCCAGCAGTGAGATGGGGCCAGGGGGCGCCCCGTCGGACACTGAAGCTTTCTTT.

This rearrangement joins TRBV10-2 to TRBJ2-3, with TRBD2 matching over 10 bases. Germline assignment: CDR1 WSHSY and CDR2 SAAADI. This CDR3 has 15 residues. The trim removed 3 bases at V and 8 bases at J, leaving 8 bases unmatched. Here the CDR3 reads CASSDPSGSSRTQYF. The DNA of the CDR3 is TGCGCCAGCAGTGACCCTAGCGGGAGCAGTCGTACGCAGTATTTT.

This clone has more than one count but fewer than ten. The chain has TRBV15 and TRBJ1-1, with 7 bases that match TRBD1. This CDR3 comprises 15 residues. With 5 bases clipped from V and 1 base from J, the junction kept 7 bases outside the gene matches. The germline gives CDR1 LNHNV, CDR2 YYDKDF (reference sequence). Written as DNA, the CDR3 is TGTGCCACCAGCGGTAGACAGGGAAGGAACACTGAAGCTTTCTTT. It translates to CATSGRQGRNTEAFF. The whole variable domain, remainder taken from reference TRBV15 and TRBJ1-1, is DAMVIQNPRYQVTQFGKPVTLSCSQTLNHNVMYWYQQKSSQAPKLLFHYYDKDFNNEADTPDNFQSRRPNTSFCFLDIRSPGLGDTAMYLCATSGRQGRNTEAFFGQGTRLTVV.

This clone was seen a few times. The CDR3 bases are TGTGCCAGCACCCCGAGGGGGGGACAGGGAGGAAACACCATATATTTT. It yields the protein CASTPRGGQGGNTIYF. The V call is TRBV7-6, the J call TRBJ1-3, with TRBD1 matching 9 bases. The CDR3 runs to 16 residues. CDR1 is SGHVS and CDR2 is FNYEAQ in the germline V gene. V dropped 7 bases and J dropped 4; count of bases not matched to a gene: 11.

The chain couples TRBV11-2 to TRBJ2-1; the D gene is possibly TRBD2 (6 bases). Germline CDR1 SGHAT, CDR2 FQNNGV. There are 19 residues in the CDR3. V was trimmed by 0 bases and J by 4 bases, leaving 22 bases between them. CDR3 nucleotides: TGTGCCAGCAGCTTAGATCCCGGGGGTTGGGGTGGGGGTTACAATGAGCAGTTCTTC. This codes for CASSLDPGGWGGGYNEQFF.